This T cell receptor (beta chain) comes out of a study of blood T cell repertoires in COVID-19. Study-wide context: In Cohort 3, a recovered donor had either two negative PCRs, clearance, or symptom resolution. Collection of acute and convalescent COVID-19 samples took place in the United States, Italy and Spain.

Study members were between roughly 18 and 100 years old and lived in 24 US regions. CDR3 size: 16 residues. The J segment lost 4 bases and the V segment lost 5 bases, leaving 12 bases of the junction unmatched. Germline-derived CDR1 and CDR2 are SEHNR and FQNEAQ (reference sequence). Only in-frame clones appear in the TCRdb table, and some are missing; sequencing was by immunoSEQ multiplex PCR. The sample contains 120,000 to 150,000 clones, over 70% of which appear only once. The gene calls are TRBV7-9 and TRBJ2-7; TRBD1 matches 9 bases. The sequence was obtained from a man aged 50 to 60 in a cohort exposed to, infected with or recovered from COVID-19 (not recorded which). Sequencing was carried out using PBMCs or T cells enriched from blood (not recorded which). CDR3 bases: TGTGCCAGCAGCCCATCCGGGACAGGGTCGTTGTACGAGCAGTACTTC. Protein: CASSPSGTGSLYEQYF.